What follows is one T cell receptor beta chain and its context. This entry belongs to a study of regulatory dendritic cells for organ transplantation. Some clones are missing from TCRdb's copy, which holds only in-frame ones; the method was immunoSEQ multiplex PCR. The sample includes some 12,000 clones, around 66% of them seen just once. Germline V gene data show CDR1 as SGHDT and CDR2 as YYEEEE. This CDR3 has 19 residues. The trim removed 4 bases at V and 1 base at J, leaving 18 bases unmatched. CD4+ or CD8+ T cells were sorted as naive CD45RA+ or memory CD45RO+. Sequencing was done on a sample of memory CD8+ T cells from blood. Stated subset: CD45RO+ memory T cells. The chain combines TRBV5-6 with TRBJ2-7; TRBD1 agrees at 9 bases. The receptor was derived from a human donor in good health. The chain's CDR3 is CASSPPTGGSAGVSYEQYF. CDR3 in DNA: TGTGCCAGCAGCCCACCTACAGGGGGCTCCGCTGGGGTATCCTACGAGCAGTACTTC.